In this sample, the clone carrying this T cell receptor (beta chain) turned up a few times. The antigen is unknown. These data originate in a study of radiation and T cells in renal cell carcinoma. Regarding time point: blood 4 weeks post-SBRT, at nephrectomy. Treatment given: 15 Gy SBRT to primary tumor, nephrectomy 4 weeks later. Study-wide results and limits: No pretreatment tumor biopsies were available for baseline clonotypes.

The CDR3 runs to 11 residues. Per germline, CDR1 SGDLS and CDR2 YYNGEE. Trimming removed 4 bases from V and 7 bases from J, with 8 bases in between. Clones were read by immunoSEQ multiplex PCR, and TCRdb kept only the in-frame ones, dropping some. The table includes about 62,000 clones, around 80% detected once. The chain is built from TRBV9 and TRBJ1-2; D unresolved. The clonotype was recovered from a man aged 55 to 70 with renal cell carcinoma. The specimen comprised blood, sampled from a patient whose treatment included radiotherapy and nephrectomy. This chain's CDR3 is CASSTHTGYTF. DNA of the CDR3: TGTGCCAGCAGCACCCATACTGGCTACACCTTC.